The 15 T cell receptor beta chains listed next were all sequenced from one sample in a study of technical replicates of blood from a handful of donors. Method: immunoSEQ multiplex PCR; TCRdb's copy keeps in-frame clones and lacks some. Here the sample spans 80,000 to 100,000 clones, roughly 94% being singletons. Sequencing used T cells isolated from PBMCs. The source of these receptors is a human donor in good health.

V usage is TRBV6-1 and J usage is TRBJ2-2; 7 bases agree with TRBD1. There are 14 residues in the CDR3. The junction had 11 bases not matched to a gene; V was cut back by 10 bases and J by 6 bases. The germline CDR1 and CDR2 sequences are MNHNS and SASEGT. CDR3 amino acids: CATYRGQGSGELFF. DNA for the CDR3: TGTGCCACCTACAGGGGCCAAGGGTCCGGGGAGCTGTTTTTT.

CDR3 in DNA: TGTGCCAGCAGCTTAAGGGGGGGAGTTAGCAATCAGCCCCAGCATTTT. It specifies CASSLRGGVSNQPQHF. This sequence joins TRBV28 and TRBJ1-5, with D possibly being TRBD1 (6 bases). Trimming took 6 bases from V and 0 from J, leaving 15 bases between them. CDR1 is MDHEN and CDR2 is SYDVKM in the germline V gene. The CDR3 extends over 16 amino acids.

The chain combines TRBV4-1 with TRBJ2-7; 10 bases fit TRBD1. Germline CDR1 is MGHRA and CDR2 is YSYEKL. The J segment lost 3 bases and the V segment lost 4 bases, leaving 6 bases of the junction unmatched. The length of the CDR3 is 15 residues. The CDR3 nucleotides read TGCGCCAGCAGCCCCACCGGGGACAGGGGCTACGAGCAGTACTTC. Protein sequence: CASSPTGDRGYEQYF.

This chain uses TRBV15 with TRBJ2-2; D is unresolved. This CDR3 comprises 14 residues. V lost 5 bases to trimming and J lost 1 base, with 8 bases between them. CDR1 and CDR2 (germline): LNHNV, YYDKDF (reference sequence). CDR3 sequence: CATSPHRNTGELFF. CDR3 sequence (DNA): TGTGCCACCAGCCCCCACAGGAACACCGGGGAGCTGTTTTTT.

This rearrangement joins TRBV2 to TRBJ2-1, with 7 bases that match TRBD2. This CDR3 has 16 residues. Germline loops: CDR1 SNHLY, CDR2 FYNNEI. V gave up 4 bases and J gave up 1 base; unmatched junction bases: 7. The CDR3 reads CASSVDSGLSYNEQFF. CDR3 DNA: TGTGCCAGCAGTGTTGATAGCGGGTTGTCCTACAATGAGCAGTTCTTC. Full variable domain (missing parts from reference TRBV2 and TRBJ2-1): EPEVTQTPSHQVTQMGQEVILRCVPISNHLYFYWYRQILGQKVEFLVSFYNNEISEKSEIFDDQFSVERPDGSNFTLKIRSTKLEDSAMYFCASSVDSGLSYNEQFFGPGTRLTVL.

This clone showed up just a few times. The J gene is TRBJ1-5, the V gene TRBV7-9; D is unclear. The V and J ends lost 3 bases and 2 bases respectively, with 5 bases between them. The CDR3 covers 13 residues. Germline V gene sequence: CDR1 SEHNR, CDR2 FQNEAQ (reference sequence). CDR3 in amino acids: CASSFEGNQPQHF. CDR3 DNA: TGTGCCAGCAGCTTTGAGGGCAATCAGCCCCAGCATTTT.

This chain uses TRBV4-2 with TRBJ2-1; unclear D gene. CDR1 and CDR2 (germline): LGHNA, YNFKEQ. The CDR3 sequence is 14 residues long. The V end lost 0 bases, the J end lost 3 bases, and 6 bases lay between the germline ends. The CDR3 reads CASSQDLNYNEQFF. The CDR3 DNA reads TGTGCCAGCAGCCAAGATCTAAACTACAATGAGCAGTTCTTC.

This sequence joins TRBV5-1 and TRBJ2-7; 7 bases fit TRBD1. This CDR3 region has 13 residues. The V gene end was trimmed by 3 bases and the J gene end by 3 bases; junction bases not matched to a gene: 3. Germline CDR1 reads SGHRS; CDR2 reads YFSETQ. CDR3 nucleotide sequence: TGCGCCAGCAGCTCGGGGACAGACTACGAGCAGTACTTC. This translates into CASSSGTDYEQYF.

V is TRBV7-9 and J is TRBJ1-2; 10 bases map to TRBD1. CDR1 and CDR2 from the germline V gene are SEHNR and FQNEAQ (reference sequence). CDR3 size: 14 residues. After removal of 1 base from V and 4 bases from J, the junction contained 0 bases not matched to a gene. The DNA for the CDR3 is TGTGCCAGCAGCTTAGGGACAGGGGGCTATGGCTACACCTTC. Its protein product is CASSLGTGGYGYTF.

The gene calls are TRBV11-3 and TRBJ2-7; TRBD2 might be the D (6 bases). Trimming took off 8 bases at V and 2 bases at J, with 16 bases between the two ends. CDR3 length: 14 residues. Germline assignment: CDR1 SGHNT and CDR2 YENEEA. CDR3 sequence (DNA): TGTGCCAGCCGCGGGCGGGGCGGGACCTACGAGCAGTACTTC. Residues: CASRGRGGTYEQYF.

This sequence joins TRBV11-3 and TRBJ2-7; maybe TRBD1 (6 bases). CDR1 is SGHNT and CDR2 is YENEEA in the germline V gene. The V end was cut by 5 bases, the J end by 7 bases, with 18 bases between. The CDR3 contains 14 residues. CDR3 protein: CASSPPTATGEQYF. The CDR3 DNA reads TGTGCCAGCAGCCCCCCGACAGCCACAGGGGAGCAGTACTTC.

This chain connects TRBV20-1 to TRBJ2-5, with 7 bases fitting TRBD2. Germline lookup yields CDR1 DFQATT and CDR2 SNEGSKA (reference sequence). The V and J ends lost 7 bases and 8 bases, in that order; junction bases with no gene match: 7. The CDR3 is 11 amino acids. The CDR3 DNA reads TGCAGTGGGGGGGGAGGAGACACCCAGTACTTC. This translates into CSGGGGDTQYF.

This chain uses TRBV6-5 with TRBJ2-7; tentative D call: TRBD1 (5 bases). V lost 2 bases to trimming and J lost 6 bases, with 20 bases between them. The CDR3 runs 16 residues. Germline assignment: CDR1 MNHEY and CDR2 SVGAGI. The CDR3, as DNA: TGTGCCAGCAGTTACCATAACGGCCCATCAGGGATCGAGCAGTACTTC. Protein sequence: CASSYHNGPSGIEQYF.

V usage is TRBV5-1 and J usage is TRBJ1-4, with D perhaps TRBD1 (5 bases). CDR1 is SGHRS and CDR2 is YFSETQ in the germline V gene. The CDR3 is 14 amino acids. V was pared by 4 bases and J by 4 bases, with 11 bases between. In nucleotides, the CDR3 is TGCGCCAGCAGCAGACAGAAATTTAATGAAAAACTGTTTTTT. This gives the protein CASSRQKFNEKLFF.

The J gene is TRBJ2-2, the V gene TRBV7-9, with D perhaps TRBD2 (5 bases). Trimming pared 0 bases from V and 6 bases from J, leaving 17 bases between. This CDR3 is 17 amino acids long. In germline, CDR1 is SEHNR, CDR2 FQNEAQ (reference sequence). The CDR3 bases are TGTGCCAGCAGCTTAGCGCTAACCGGGGTGGGCGCCGGGGAGCTGTTTTTT. Protein: CASSLALTGVGAGELFF.